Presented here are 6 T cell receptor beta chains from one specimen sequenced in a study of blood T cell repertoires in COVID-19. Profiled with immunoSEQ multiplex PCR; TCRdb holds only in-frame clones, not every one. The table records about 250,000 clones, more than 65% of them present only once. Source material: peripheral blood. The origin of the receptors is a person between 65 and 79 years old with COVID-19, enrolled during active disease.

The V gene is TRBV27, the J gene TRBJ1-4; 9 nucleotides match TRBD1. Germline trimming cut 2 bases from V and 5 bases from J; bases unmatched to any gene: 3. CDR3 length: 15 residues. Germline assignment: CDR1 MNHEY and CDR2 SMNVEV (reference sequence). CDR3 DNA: TGTGCCAGCAGTTTAGCAGGACAGGGGAATGAAAAACTGTTTTTT. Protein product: CASSLAGQGNEKLFF.

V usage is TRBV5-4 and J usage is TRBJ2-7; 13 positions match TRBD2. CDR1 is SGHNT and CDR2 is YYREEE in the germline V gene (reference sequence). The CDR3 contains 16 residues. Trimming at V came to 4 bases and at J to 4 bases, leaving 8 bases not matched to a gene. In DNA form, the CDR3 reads TGTGCCAGCAGCGCCGGACTAGCGGGAGCCGCGTACGAGCAGTACTTC. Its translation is CASSAGLAGAAYEQYF.

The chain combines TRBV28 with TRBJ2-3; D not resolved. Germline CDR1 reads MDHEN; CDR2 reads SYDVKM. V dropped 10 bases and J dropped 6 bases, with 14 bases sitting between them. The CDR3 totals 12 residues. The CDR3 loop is CATLTRRDTQYF. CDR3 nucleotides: TGTGCCACCCTTACCCGCAGGGATACGCAGTATTTT.

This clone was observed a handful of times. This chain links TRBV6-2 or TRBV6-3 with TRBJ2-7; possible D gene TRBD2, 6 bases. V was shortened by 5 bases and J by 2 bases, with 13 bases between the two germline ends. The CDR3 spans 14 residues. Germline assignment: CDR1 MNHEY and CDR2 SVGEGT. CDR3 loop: CASSLSGTPYEQYF. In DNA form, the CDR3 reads TGTGCCAGCAGTCTTAGCGGAACCCCCTACGAGCAGTACTTC.

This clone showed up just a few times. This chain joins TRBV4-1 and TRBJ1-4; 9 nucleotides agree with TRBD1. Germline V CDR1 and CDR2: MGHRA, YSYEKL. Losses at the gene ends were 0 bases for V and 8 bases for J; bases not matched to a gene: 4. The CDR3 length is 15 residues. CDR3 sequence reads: CASSQDGQGREKLFF. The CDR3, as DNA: TGCGCCAGCAGCCAAGATGGACAGGGGCGAGAAAAACTGTTTTTT.

The CDR3 bases are TGTGCCAGCAGCTTAATGTTAGCGGGATTTTACGAGCAGTACTTC. It translates to CASSLMLAGFYEQYF. This chain connects TRBV7-2 to TRBJ2-7; 8 bases are shared with TRBD2. V lost 2 bases, J lost 4 bases, and 7 bases stayed unmatched. CDR1 is SGHTA, CDR2 FQGNSA, per germline. The CDR3 runs to 15 residues. Full variable domain (missing parts from reference TRBV7-2 and TRBJ2-7): GAGVSQSPSNKVTEKGKDVELRCDPISGHTALYWYRQSLGQGLEFLIYFQGNSAPDKSGLPSDRFSAERTGGSVSTLTIQRTQQEDSAVYLCASSLMLAGFYEQYFGPGTRLTVT.